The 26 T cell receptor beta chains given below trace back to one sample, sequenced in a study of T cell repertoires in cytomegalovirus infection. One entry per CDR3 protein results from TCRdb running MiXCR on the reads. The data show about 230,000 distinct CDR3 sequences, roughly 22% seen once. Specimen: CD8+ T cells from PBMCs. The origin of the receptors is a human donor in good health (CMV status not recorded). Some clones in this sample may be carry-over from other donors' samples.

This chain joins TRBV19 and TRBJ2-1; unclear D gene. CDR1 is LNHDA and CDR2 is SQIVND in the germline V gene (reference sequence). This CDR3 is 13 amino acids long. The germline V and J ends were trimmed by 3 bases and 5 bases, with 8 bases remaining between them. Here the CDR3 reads CASSIGFHNEQFF. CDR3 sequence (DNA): TGTGCCAGTAGTATTGGGTTTCACAATGAGCAGTTCTTC.

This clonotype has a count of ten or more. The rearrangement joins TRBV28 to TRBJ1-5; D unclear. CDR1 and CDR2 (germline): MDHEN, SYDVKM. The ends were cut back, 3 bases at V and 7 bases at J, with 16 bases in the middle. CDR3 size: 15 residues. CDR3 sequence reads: CASSFSWEGDQPQHF. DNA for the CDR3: TGTGCCAGCAGTTTTTCATGGGAGGGAGACCAGCCCCAGCATTTT.

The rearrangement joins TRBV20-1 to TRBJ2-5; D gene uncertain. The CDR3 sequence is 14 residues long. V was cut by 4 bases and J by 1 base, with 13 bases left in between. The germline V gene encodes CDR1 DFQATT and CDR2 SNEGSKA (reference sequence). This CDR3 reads CSAIGPNLQETQYF. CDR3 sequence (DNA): TGCAGTGCTATCGGACCCAATCTCCAAGAGACCCAGTACTTC.

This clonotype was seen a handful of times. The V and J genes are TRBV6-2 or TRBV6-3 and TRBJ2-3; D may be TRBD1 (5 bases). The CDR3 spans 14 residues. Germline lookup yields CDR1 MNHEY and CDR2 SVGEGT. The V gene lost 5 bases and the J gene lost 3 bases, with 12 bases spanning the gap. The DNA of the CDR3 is TGTGCCAGCAGTCCACAGACAGTTACAGATACGCAGTATTTT. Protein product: CASSPQTVTDTQYF.

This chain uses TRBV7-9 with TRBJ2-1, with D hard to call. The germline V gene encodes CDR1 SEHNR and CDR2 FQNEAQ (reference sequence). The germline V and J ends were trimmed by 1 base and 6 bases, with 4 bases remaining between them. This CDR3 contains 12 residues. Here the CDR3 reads CASSLVSNEQFF. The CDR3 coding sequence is TGTGCCAGCAGCTTAGTTTCCAATGAGCAGTTCTTC.

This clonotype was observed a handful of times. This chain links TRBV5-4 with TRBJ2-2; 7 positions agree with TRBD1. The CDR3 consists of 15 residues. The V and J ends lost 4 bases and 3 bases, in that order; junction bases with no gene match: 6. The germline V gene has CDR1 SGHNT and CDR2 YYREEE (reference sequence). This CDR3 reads CASSTGTAYTGELFF. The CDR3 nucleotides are TGTGCCAGCAGCACCGGGACAGCCTACACCGGGGAGCTGTTTTTT.

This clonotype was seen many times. CDR3 sequence reads: CASSEVAGGTYNEQFF. CDR3 bases: TGTGCCAGCAGTGAAGTAGCGGGGGGAACCTACAATGAGCAGTTCTTC. The chain links TRBV28 to TRBJ2-1, with 10 nucleotides matching TRBD2. CDR1 MDHEN and CDR2 SYDVKM come from the germline V gene. The CDR3 spans 16 residues. The trim removed 5 bases at V and 2 bases at J, leaving 6 bases unmatched.

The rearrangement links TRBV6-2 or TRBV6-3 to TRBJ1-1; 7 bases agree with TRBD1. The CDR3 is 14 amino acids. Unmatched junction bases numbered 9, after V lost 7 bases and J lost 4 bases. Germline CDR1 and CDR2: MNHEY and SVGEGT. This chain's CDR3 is CASTLTGSVTEAFF. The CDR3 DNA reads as TGTGCCAGCACTCTGACAGGGTCGGTCACTGAAGCTTTCTTT.

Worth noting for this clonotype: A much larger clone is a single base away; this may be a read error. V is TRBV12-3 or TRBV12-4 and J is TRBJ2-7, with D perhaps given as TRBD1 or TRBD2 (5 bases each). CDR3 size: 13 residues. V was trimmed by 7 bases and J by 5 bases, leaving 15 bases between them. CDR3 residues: CASMGENRDEQYF. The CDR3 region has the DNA TGTGCCAGCATGGGGGAGAATCGCGACGAGCAGTACTTC.

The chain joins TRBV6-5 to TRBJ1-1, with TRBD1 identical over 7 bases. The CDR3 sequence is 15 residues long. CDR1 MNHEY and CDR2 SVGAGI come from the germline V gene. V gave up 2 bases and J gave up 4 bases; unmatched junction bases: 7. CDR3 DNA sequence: TGTGCCAGCAGTTACACCCCGGGACAGCTCACTGAAGCTTTCTTT. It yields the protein CASSYTPGQLTEAFF.

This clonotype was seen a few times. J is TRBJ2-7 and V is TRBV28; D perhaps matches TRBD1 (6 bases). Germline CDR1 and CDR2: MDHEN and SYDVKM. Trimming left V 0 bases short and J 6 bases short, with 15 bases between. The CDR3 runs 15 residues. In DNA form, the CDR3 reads TGTGCCAGCAGTTTATGGGGGGAAGGGGGTGGCGAGCAGTACTTC. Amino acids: CASSLWGEGGGEQYF.

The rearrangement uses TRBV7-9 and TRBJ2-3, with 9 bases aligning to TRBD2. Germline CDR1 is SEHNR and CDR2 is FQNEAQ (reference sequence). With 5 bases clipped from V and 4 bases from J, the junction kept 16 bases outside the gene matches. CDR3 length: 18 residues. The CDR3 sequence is CASSQRRGAGGRPDTQYF. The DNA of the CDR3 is TGTGCCAGCAGCCAACGAAGAGGCGCGGGGGGGCGCCCAGATACGCAGTATTTT.

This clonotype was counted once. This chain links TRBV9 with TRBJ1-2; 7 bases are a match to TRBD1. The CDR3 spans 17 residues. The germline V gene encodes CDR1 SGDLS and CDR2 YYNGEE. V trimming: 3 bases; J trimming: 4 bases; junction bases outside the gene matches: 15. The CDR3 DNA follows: TGTGCCAGCAGCGAGACAGAGGGGGCAGGAGAAGGCTATGGCTACACCTTC. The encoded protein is CASSETEGAGEGYGYTF.

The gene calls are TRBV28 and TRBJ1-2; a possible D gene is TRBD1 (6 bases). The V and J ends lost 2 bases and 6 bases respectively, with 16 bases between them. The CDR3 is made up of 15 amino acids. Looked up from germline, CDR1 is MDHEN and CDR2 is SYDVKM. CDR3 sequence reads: CASSLRTDWSNGYTF. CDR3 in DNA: TGTGCCAGCAGTTTACGGACAGATTGGTCCAATGGCTACACCTTC.

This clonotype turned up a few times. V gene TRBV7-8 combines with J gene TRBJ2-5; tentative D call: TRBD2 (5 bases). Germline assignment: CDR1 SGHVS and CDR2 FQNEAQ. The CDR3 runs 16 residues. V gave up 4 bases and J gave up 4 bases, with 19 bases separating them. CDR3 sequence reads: CASSSLAGTWGETQYF. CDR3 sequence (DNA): TGTGCCAGCAGCTCCCTGGCGGGCACATGGGGAGAGACCCAGTACTTC.

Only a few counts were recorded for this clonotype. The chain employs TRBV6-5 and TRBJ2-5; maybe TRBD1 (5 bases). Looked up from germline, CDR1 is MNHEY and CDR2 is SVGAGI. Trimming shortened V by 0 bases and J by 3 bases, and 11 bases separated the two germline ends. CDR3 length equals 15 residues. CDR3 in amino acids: CASSYSITGEETQYF. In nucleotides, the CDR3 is TGTGCCAGCAGTTACTCGATCACAGGTGAAGAGACCCAGTACTTC.

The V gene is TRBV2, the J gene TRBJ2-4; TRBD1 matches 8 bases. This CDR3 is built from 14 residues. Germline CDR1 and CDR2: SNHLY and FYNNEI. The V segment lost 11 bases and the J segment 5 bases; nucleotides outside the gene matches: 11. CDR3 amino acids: CASLHLGQENIQYF. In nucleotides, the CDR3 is TGTGCCTCCCTACACTTGGGACAGGAAAACATTCAGTACTTC.

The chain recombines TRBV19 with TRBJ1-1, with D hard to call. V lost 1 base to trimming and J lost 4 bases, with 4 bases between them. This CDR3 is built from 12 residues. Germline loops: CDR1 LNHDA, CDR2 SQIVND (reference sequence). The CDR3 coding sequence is TGTGCCAGTAGTATAGGGGCCACTGAAGCTTTCTTT. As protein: CASSIGATEAFF.

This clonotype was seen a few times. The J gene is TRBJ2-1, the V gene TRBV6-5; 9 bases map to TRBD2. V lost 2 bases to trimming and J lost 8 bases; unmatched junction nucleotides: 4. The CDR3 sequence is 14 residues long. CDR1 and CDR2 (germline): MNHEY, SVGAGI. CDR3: CASSYGLASDEQFF. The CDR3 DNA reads TGTGCCAGCAGTTACGGACTAGCGTCGGATGAGCAGTTCTTC.

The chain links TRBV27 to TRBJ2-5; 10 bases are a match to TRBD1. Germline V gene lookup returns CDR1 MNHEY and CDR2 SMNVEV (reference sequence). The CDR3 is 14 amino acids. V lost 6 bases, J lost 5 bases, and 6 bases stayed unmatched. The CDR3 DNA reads TGTGCCAGCAGGAAGACAGGGGGCGTGGAGACCCAGTACTTC. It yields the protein CASRKTGGVETQYF.

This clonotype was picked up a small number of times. CDR3 coding DNA: TGTGCCAGCAGTTTAGGGCGACTGGGGTCCTACAATGAGCAGTTCTTC. Its translation is CASSLGRLGSYNEQFF. The chain recombines TRBV12-3 or TRBV12-4 with TRBJ2-1; no clear D gene. The V and J ends lost 1 base and 1 base respectively, with 11 bases between them. This CDR3 comprises 16 residues.

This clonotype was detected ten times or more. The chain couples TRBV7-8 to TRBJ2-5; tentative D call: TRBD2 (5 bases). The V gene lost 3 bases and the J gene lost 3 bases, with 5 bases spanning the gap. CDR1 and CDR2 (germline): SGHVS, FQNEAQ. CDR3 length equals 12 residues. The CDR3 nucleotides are TGTGCCAGCAGCTTCGGGGAAGAGACCCAGTACTTC. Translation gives CASSFGEETQYF.

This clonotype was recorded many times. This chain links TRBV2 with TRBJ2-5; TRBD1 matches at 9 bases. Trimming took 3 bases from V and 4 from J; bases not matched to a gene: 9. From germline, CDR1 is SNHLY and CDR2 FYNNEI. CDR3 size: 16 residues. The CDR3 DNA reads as TGTGCCAGCAGTGACCCTGGGGACAGGGCCGGAGAGACCCAGTACTTC. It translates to CASSDPGDRAGETQYF.

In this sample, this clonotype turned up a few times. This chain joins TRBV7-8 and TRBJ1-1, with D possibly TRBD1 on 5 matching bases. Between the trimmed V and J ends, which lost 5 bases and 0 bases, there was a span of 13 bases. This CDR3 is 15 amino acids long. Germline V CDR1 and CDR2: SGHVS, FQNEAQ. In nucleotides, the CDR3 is TGTGCCAGCAGCCGGATTACAGGAATGAACACTGAAGCTTTCTTT. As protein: CASSRITGMNTEAFF. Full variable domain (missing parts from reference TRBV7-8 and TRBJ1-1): GAGVSQSPRYKVAKRGQDVALRCDPISGHVSLFWYQQALGQGPEFLTYFQNEAQLDKSGLPSDRFFAERPEGSVSTLKIQRTQQEDSAVYLCASSRITGMNTEAFFGQGTRLTVV.

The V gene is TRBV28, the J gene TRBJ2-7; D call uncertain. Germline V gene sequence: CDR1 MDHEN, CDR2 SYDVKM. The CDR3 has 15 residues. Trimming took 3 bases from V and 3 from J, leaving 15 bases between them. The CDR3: CASSFTRNADYEQYF. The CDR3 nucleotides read TGTGCCAGCAGTTTTACCCGGAATGCGGACTACGAGCAGTACTTC.

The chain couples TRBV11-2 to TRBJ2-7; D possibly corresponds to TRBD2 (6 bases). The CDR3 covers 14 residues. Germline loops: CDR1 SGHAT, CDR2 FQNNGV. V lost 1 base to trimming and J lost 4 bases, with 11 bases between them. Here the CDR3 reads CASSLGPEGYEQYF. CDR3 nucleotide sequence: TGTGCCAGCAGCTTAGGACCGGAGGGGTACGAGCAGTACTTC.